This T cell receptor beta chain derives from a study of neurological immune-mediated disorders. Germline V gene sequence: CDR1 SGHRS, CDR2 YFSETQ. V was pared by 4 bases and J by 2 bases, with 7 bases of the junction left unmatched. There are 16 residues in the CDR3. This clonotype was detected many times. Its antigen is unidentified. TCRdb called the 5' RACE reads again in MiXCR, with one record for every CDR3 protein. The profile covers about 25,000 distinct CDR3 sequences, with 3.3% appearing a single time and 7% to 8.5% taken by the ten largest. Findings and caveats of the study: The multiple sclerosis repertoire cluster lacked an association with any feature, whether clinical or MRI.

Sequencing was carried out using PBMCs. This TCR derives from a woman aged 25 to 39 with multiple sclerosis. The chain uses TRBV5-1 and TRBJ2-5; TRBD2 matches at 11 bases. In nucleotides, the CDR3 is TGCGCCAGCAGCATACCCGGGACTAGCGGACAAGAGACCCAGTACTTC. Protein sequence: CASSIPGTSGQETQYF.